This TCR beta chain came from a study of T-cell reconstitution after alpha-beta-depleted transplantation in children. Germline V gene sequence: CDR1 DFQATT, CDR2 SNEGSKA (reference sequence). CDR3 length: 16 amino acids. V was clipped by 4 bases and J by 2 bases; unmatched bases: 12. This clonotype was detected ten times or more. Antigen specificity is unknown. TCRbeta library preparation incorporated unique molecular identifiers. TCRdb reanalysed the PCR reads using MiXCR and keeps one entry per CDR3 protein. The sample includes 600,000 to 800,000 distinct CDR3 sequences, about 12% of them seen just once. Regarding the study as a whole: Most T-cell counts and diversity one year after the transplant came from T cells that were newly produced.

The source of this sequence is a girl aged 2-15 years with congenital amegakaryocytic thrombocytopenia, due to receive a stem cell transplant. This sequence joins TRBV20-1 and TRBJ2-3; the match to TRBD2 covers 7 bases. The sample consisted of PBMCs, taken before TCRalphabeta/CD19-depleted stem cell transplant. The CDR3 region has the DNA TGCAGTGCTAATCGCCAAATAGCGGGCCCCACAGATACGCAGTATTTT. Residues: CSANRQIAGPTDTQYF.